A selection of T cell receptor beta chains follows, all from one sample in a study of cytomegalovirus exposure and HLA in healthy donors. TCRdb keeps only in-frame clones here, not all; method: immunoSEQ multiplex PCR. The sample has 45,000 or so clones; the top ten hold about a sixth. Sequenced material: PBMCs. The receptors here all came from a male donor in good health and CMV-seronegative. CDR3s include the opening cysteine and the closing phenylalanine or tryptophan. The D gene is left open where the match is weak.

>NA|TRBJ1-2|TRBV5-4
CASSFEQGYGYTF
TGTGCCAGCAGCTTCGAGCAGGGCTATGGCTACACCTTC
>NA|TRBJ1-6|TRBV25-1
CASSEYQAPLHF
TGTGCCAGCAGTGAATACCAGGCACCCCTCCACTTT
>NA|TRBJ1-1|TRBV30
CAWKTGKTAFF
TGTGCCTGGAAGACCGGGAAAACAGCTTTCTTT
>TRBD1|TRBJ2-7|TRBV6-4
CASSDRQGGYEQYF
TGTGCCAGCAGTGACCGACAGGGTGGCTACGAGCAGTACTTC
>NA|TRBJ1-5|TRBV14
CASSLGDQPQHF
TGTGCCAGCAGCCTGGGAGATCAGCCCCAGCATTTT
>NA|TRBJ2-7|TRBV9
CASSVGDSYEQYF
TGTGCCAGCAGCGTTGGAGATTCCTACGAGCAGTACTTC
>NA|TRBJ2-6|TRBV7-3
CASSLTGGTPGANVLTF
TGTGCCAGCAGCTTAACGGGCGGGACCCCTGGGGCCAACGTCCTGACTTTC
>TRBD1|TRBJ1-1|TRBV6-5
CASSYSRGRRPEAFF
TGTGCCAGCAGTTACTCGAGGGGGCGACGGCCTGAAGCTTTCTTT
>NA|TRBJ2-7|TRBV19
CASSRTVGDYEQYF
TGTGCCAGTAGTCGGACGGTAGGGGACTACGAGCAGTACTTC
>TRBD1|TRBJ1-2|TRBV7-9
CASSRQGGNYGYTF
TGTGCCAGCAGCCGACAGGGCGGTAACTATGGCTACACCTTC
>TRBD1|TRBJ2-7|TRBV5-1
CASSPGTGIHEQYF
TGCGCCAGCAGCCCCGGGACAGGGATCCACGAGCAGTACTTC
>NA|TRBJ1-1|TRBV27
CASSLFLVGQPNTEAFF
TGTGCCAGCAGTTTATTCCTGGTGGGGCAGCCGAACACTGAAGCTTTCTTT
>TRBD2|TRBJ2-7|TRBV6-6
CASSYSAGGSYEQYF
TGTGCCAGCAGTTACTCGGCGGGGGGCTCCTACGAGCAGTACTTC
>NA|TRBJ1-4|TRBV18
CASSPRVGEKLFF
TGTGCCAGCTCACCCAGGGTGGGCGAAAAACTGTTTTTT
>NA|TRBJ2-3|TRBV30
CAWRYRDGIHTQYF
TGTGCCTGGAGGTACAGGGATGGCATCCATACGCAGTATTTT
>NA|TRBJ2-7|TRBV19
CASSKSPPGYEQYF
TGTGCCAGTAGTAAAAGTCCCCCCGGCTACGAGCAGTACTTC
>NA|TRBJ1-2|TRBV2
CASSAGTGYTF
TGTGCCAGCAGTGCGGGGACAGGCTACACCTTC
>NA|TRBJ1-6|TRBV30
CAWATSRGYNSPLHF
TGTGCCTGGGCTACGTCCAGGGGCTATAATTCACCCCTCCACTTT
>NA|TRBJ1-2|TRBV25-1
CASSEGSYYGYTF
TGTGCCAGCAGTGAGGGCTCCTACTATGGCTACACCTTC
>NA|TRBJ1-2|TRBV9
CASSVGRGGYGYTF
TGTGCCAGCAGCGTAGGCAGAGGGGGCTATGGCTACACCTTC
>TRBD2|TRBJ2-7|TRBV10-3
CAISGLAGTYEQYF
TGTGCCATCTCTGGACTAGCGGGAACCTACGAGCAGTACTTC
>TRBD1|TRBJ1-1|TRBV6-1
CASRTWTGNTEAFF
TGTGCCAGCAGGACCTGGACAGGTAACACTGAAGCTTTCTTT
>NA|TRBJ1-1|TRBV5-6
CASSLEAGGEAFF
TGTGCCAGCAGCTTGGAGGCAGGCGGGGAGGCTTTCTTT
>TRBD1|TRBJ1-1|TRBV30
CAWSTTGGDTEAFF
TGTGCCTGGAGTACCACAGGGGGGGACACTGAAGCTTTCTTT
>NA|TRBJ1-2|TRBV29-1
CSVEDVRDGYTF
TGCAGCGTTGAAGACGTGAGGGATGGCTACACCTTC
>NA|TRBJ1-2|TRBV6-1
CASSEAGTGGGSYGYTF
TGTGCCAGCAGTGAAGCTGGGACGGGTGGCGGGAGCTATGGCTACACCTTC
>NA|TRBJ1-6|TRBV30
CAWSGTGLSSRGGSYNSPLHF
TGTGCCTGGAGTGGGACGGGACTCTCCTCCCGGGGGGGCTCCTATAATTCACCCCTCCACTTT
>TRBD1|TRBJ1-1|TRBV7-2
CASSLEGQLNTEAFF
TGTGCCAGCAGCTTGGAGGGACAGTTGAACACTGAAGCTTTCTTT
>NA|TRBJ2-7|TRBV7-8
CASRTGNSYEQYF
TGTGCCAGCAGAACAGGGAACTCCTACGAGCAGTACTTC
>NA|TRBJ1-1|TRBV4-3
CASSQEFDSYTEAFF
TGCGCCAGCAGCCAAGAATTCGACTCATACACTGAAGCTTTCTTT
>TRBD1|TRBJ1-6|TRBV6-1
CASSPGTGDNSPLHF
TGTGCCAGCAGCCCCGGGACAGGGGATAATTCACCCCTCCACTTT
>TRBD1|TRBJ1-5|TRBV30
CAWSVGGGAYQPQHF
TGTGCCTGGAGTGTTGGAGGGGGCGCATATCAGCCCCAGCATTTT
>NA|TRBJ1-3|TRBV5-1
CASSPLIGAPSGNTIYF
TGCGCCAGCAGCCCGTTAATCGGAGCGCCCTCTGGAAACACCATATATTTT
>NA|TRBJ2-1|TRBV14
CASSQYVGGPGFF
TGTGCCAGCAGCCAATATGTTGGAGGGCCGGGGTTCTTC
>NA|TRBJ2-7|TRBV19
CASSIGTPRGEQYF
TGTGCCAGTAGTATAGGGACCCCCCGGGGCGAGCAGTACTTC
>TRBD1|TRBJ1-1|TRBV5-1
CASSLDGQGSEAFF
TGCGCCAGCAGCTTGGATGGACAGGGCTCTGAAGCTTTCTTT
>TRBD1|TRBJ2-7|TRBV9
CASSVGTGVYEQYF
TGTGCCAGCAGCGTAGGGACAGGAGTGTACGAGCAGTACTTC
>NA|TRBJ2-3|TRBV19
CASSRGSGSGTDTQYF
TGTGCCAGTAGTAGGGGGTCAGGGAGCGGGACAGATACGCAGTATTTT
>NA|TRBJ2-7|TRBV6-1
CASSVTGSYEQYF
TGTGCCAGCAGTGTGACTGGCTCCTACGAGCAGTACTTC
>NA|TRBJ1-2|TRBV2
CASMPITTNYGYTF
TGTGCCAGCATGCCCATTACTACTAACTATGGCTACACCTTC
>TRBD1|TRBJ1-3|TRBV19
CASSRVRTGDGNTIYF
TGTGCCAGTAGTAGAGTGCGGACAGGGGATGGAAACACCATATATTTT
>NA|TRBJ1-5|TRBV2
CASSAGPQAQHF
TGTGCCAGCAGTGCCGGGCCACAGGCCCAGCATTTT
>TRBD1|TRBJ2-5|TRBV19
CASSIDGRGRQETQYF
TGTGCCAGTAGTATAGATGGCAGGGGGCGCCAGGAGACCCAGTACTTC
>NA|TRBJ2-5|TRBV7-9
CASSSRGKSETQYF
TGTGCCAGCAGCTCCAGGGGTAAATCGGAGACCCAGTACTTC
>NA|TRBJ2-7|TRBV20-1
CSAANVYEQYF
TGCAGTGCAGCGAATGTTTACGAGCAGTACTTC
>NA|TRBJ2-5|TRBV5-1
CASSLAGGQGIETQYF
TGCGCCAGCAGCTTGGCGGGCGGTCAGGGCATCGAGACCCAGTACTTC
>NA|TRBJ1-4|TRBV5-1
CASSSTGPHEKLFF
TGCGCCAGCAGCTCGACAGGTCCACATGAAAAACTGTTTTTT
>NA|TRBJ1-5|TRBV15
CATSQERSQPQHF
TGTGCCACCAGTCAAGAGCGCAGTCAGCCCCAGCATTTT
>NA|TRBJ2-5|TRBV7-2
CASSLGRLAGYYETQYF
TGTGCCAGCAGCTTAGGTCGATTGGCCGGCTACTATGAGACCCAGTACTTC
>NA|TRBJ2-7|TRBV30
CAWSARGYEQYF
TGTGCCTGGAGTGCTCGGGGCTACGAGCAGTACTTC
>TRBD2|TRBJ2-2|TRBV30
CAWRPGLAVTGELFF
TGTGCCTGGAGGCCGGGACTAGCGGTCACCGGGGAGCTGTTTTTT
>NA|TRBJ1-1|TRBV5-1
CASSQSQGGNTEAFF
TGCGCCAGCAGCCAAAGCCAGGGTGGGAACACTGAAGCTTTCTTT
>NA|TRBJ2-7|TRBV9
CASSASGAYYEQYF
TGTGCCAGCAGCGCCTCAGGGGCTTACTACGAGCAGTACTTC
>TRBD1|TRBJ1-5|TRBV27
CASSFQGGNQPQHF
TGTGCCAGCAGTTTTCAGGGGGGCAATCAGCCCCAGCATTTT
>NA|TRBJ1-1|TRBV2
CASSAQRNTEAFF
TGTGCCAGCAGTGCCCAGCGGAACACTGAAGCTTTCTTT